This entry concerns a single T cell receptor beta chain. Its antigen is currently unknown. The data belong to a study of OX40 agonist ivuxolimab in advanced cancers. Turning to the study itself: Every 2 weeks, ivuxolimab was infused into the patients intravenously at between 0.01 and 10 mg/kg. Partial responses were achieved by three patients, of whom one had hepatocellular carcinoma and two had cutaneous melanoma.

Study findings and constraints: Relative to CD4+ cells, CD8+ T cells on average had more expanded clones.

The CDR3 has 14 residues. Germline V gives CDR1 SGHTA, CDR2 FQGTGA. V shed 2 bases and J shed 3 bases, with 10 bases lying between them. Measured with immunoSEQ multiplex PCR; TCRdb has only the in-frame clones, and not every one. Of just under 65,000 clones listed, roughly 86% were seen once; the top ten hold 9.8%. This clonotype was sampled from an adult with an advanced solid tumor such as melanoma, head and neck, liver or kidney cancer. This chain connects TRBV7-3 to TRBJ1-1; D might be TRBD1 (5 bases). Source: CD4+ or CD8+ T cells sorted from blood, taken in a trial of the OX40 agonist ivuxolimab. As DNA, the CDR3 is TGTGCCAGCAGCTTACTGGGGGAGGACACTGAAGCTTTCTTT. As protein: CASSLLGEDTEAFF.